The 10 T cell receptor beta chains listed next were all sequenced from one sample in a study of cytomegalovirus exposure and HLA in healthy donors. Researchers ran the PCR with 60 Vbeta and 13 Jbeta primers. Assay used: immunoSEQ multiplex PCR; TCRdb lists only in-frame clones, some missing. The sample records over 100,000 clones, approximately 78% being singletons. Sequencing was performed on PBMCs. The receptors come from a woman in her thirties in good health and CMV-seropositive.

V usage is TRBV19 and J usage is TRBJ2-3; 8 bases are shared with TRBD1. Germline V gene lookup returns CDR1 LNHDA and CDR2 SQIVND (reference sequence). J was trimmed by 0 bases and V by 6 bases; bases with no gene match: 2. The CDR3 consists of 14 residues. CDR3 sequence: CASSDRGSTDTQYF. The CDR3, as DNA: TGTGCCAGTAGCGACAGGGGTAGCACAGATACGCAGTATTTT.

The J gene is TRBJ2-7, the V gene TRBV14; 8 nucleotides align to TRBD1. V lost 4 bases to trimming and J lost 2 bases; unmatched junction nucleotides: 13. There are 17 residues in the CDR3. Germline lookup yields CDR1 SGHDN and CDR2 FVKESK. CDR3 nucleotide sequence: TGTGCCAGCAGCCGAGGGACCGGGACAGGTCCTCCCTACGAGCAGTACTTC. Translation gives CASSRGTGTGPPYEQYF. Together with reference TRBV14 and TRBJ2-7, the CDR3 gives the full variable domain: EAGVTQFPSHSVIEKGQTVTLRCDPISGHDNLYWYRRVMGKEIKFLLHFVKESKQDESGMPNNRFLAERTGGTYSTLKVQPAELEDSGVYFCASSRGTGTGPPYEQYFGPGTRLTVT.

The DNA of the CDR3 is TGTGCCAGCAGTTACTCGGGGGGATCCGAGACCCAGTACTTC. Translation gives CASSYSGGSETQYF. The chain joins TRBV6-6 to TRBJ2-5; D is perhaps TRBD2 (6 bases). The CDR3 totals 14 residues. Germline V lookup: CDR1 MNHNY, CDR2 SVGAGI (reference sequence). Trimming stripped 0 bases from V and 5 bases from J, with 10 bases between.

This chain connects TRBV27 to TRBJ2-7; a weak D match, TRBD2 (5 bases). CDR3 size: 13 residues. V lost 3 bases, J lost 3 bases, and 9 bases lay in between. Germline V gives CDR1 MNHEY, CDR2 SMNVEV (reference sequence). In nucleotides, the CDR3 is TGTGCCAGCAGTTTTCAGCGGAGCTACGAGCAGTACTTC. Translating it yields CASSFQRSYEQYF.

The chain employs TRBV7-2 and TRBJ2-3; no clear D. CDR3 length equals 12 residues. Trimming removed 3 bases at V and 5 bases at J, with 6 bases between. Germline V gene lookup returns CDR1 SGHTA and CDR2 FQGNSA. CDR3: CASSFTKDTQYF. The CDR3 DNA is TGTGCCAGCAGCTTTACTAAAGATACGCAGTATTTT.

The DNA for the CDR3 is TGTGCCAGCAGTGAATCGGGGGGCTATGGCTACACCTTC. Translated: CASSESGGYGYTF. The chain couples TRBV6-1 to TRBJ1-2, with D possibly matching TRBD1 (5 bases). Trimming left V 2 bases short and J 4 bases short, with 8 bases between. The germline V gene has CDR1 MNHNS and CDR2 SASEGT. The CDR3 is made up of 13 amino acids.

As for this clone: Other DNA sequences in this sample translate to the same CDR3. The chain employs TRBV7-2 and TRBJ2-7; 10 bases align to TRBD1. Germline CDR1 reads SGHTA; CDR2 reads FQGNSA. The CDR3 runs 15 residues. V shed 4 bases and J 2 bases; nucleotides not matched to a gene: 5. CDR3 coding DNA: TGTGCCAGCAGCTCGCGGACAGGGGGAACCTACGAGCAGTACTTC. Protein sequence: CASSSRTGGTYEQYF.

This clone was recorded once. The genes are TRBV19 and TRBJ1-2; 7 bases align to TRBD1. V dropped 6 bases and J dropped 1; count of bases not matched to a gene: 8. The germline V gene has CDR1 LNHDA and CDR2 SQIVND (reference sequence). CDR3 size: 15 residues. The CDR3 coding sequence is TGTGCCAGTAGGATGACAGGGACTTTTAACTATGGCTACACCTTC. This encodes CASRMTGTFNYGYTF.

The chain combines TRBV6-1 with TRBJ2-7; TRBD1 aligns across 11 bases. Per germline, CDR1 MNHNS and CDR2 SASEGT. The length of the CDR3 is 15 residues. With V trimmed by 4 bases and J by 6 bases, 8 bases remained unmatched. The DNA for the CDR3 is TGTGCCAGCAGTGTAGGTCCGGGACAGGGGGGCGAGCAGTACTTC. Protein sequence: CASSVGPGQGGEQYF.

The V and J genes are TRBV4-2 and TRBJ2-6, with D possibly matching TRBD2 (6 bases). The CDR3 contains 18 residues. Germline V gene sequence: CDR1 LGHNA, CDR2 YNFKEQ. The V end lost 0 bases, the J end lost 0 bases, and 12 bases lay between the germline ends. CDR3 nucleotides: TGTGCCAGCAGCCAAGAGGAGGGAATCCTCTCTGGGGCCAACGTCCTGACTTTC. It encodes CASSQEEGILSGANVLTF.